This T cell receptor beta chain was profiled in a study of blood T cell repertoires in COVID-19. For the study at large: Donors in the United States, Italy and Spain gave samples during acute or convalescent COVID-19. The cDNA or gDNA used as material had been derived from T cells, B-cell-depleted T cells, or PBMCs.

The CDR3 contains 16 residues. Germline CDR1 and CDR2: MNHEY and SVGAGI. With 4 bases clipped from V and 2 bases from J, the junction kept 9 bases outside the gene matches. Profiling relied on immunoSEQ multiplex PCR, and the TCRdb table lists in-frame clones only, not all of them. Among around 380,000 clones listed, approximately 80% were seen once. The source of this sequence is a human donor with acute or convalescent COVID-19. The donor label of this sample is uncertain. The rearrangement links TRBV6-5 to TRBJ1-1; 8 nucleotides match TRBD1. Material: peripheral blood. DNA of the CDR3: TGTGCCAGCAGTTTAACCCTGACAGGGGCCAACACTGAAGCTTTCTTT. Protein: CASSLTLTGANTEAFF.